This TCR beta chain is drawn from a study of CD8 T cells in Susac syndrome. Random-hexamer reverse transcription was applied to roughly 0.5 to 1 ug RNA. With immunoSEQ multiplex PCR, TCR beta CDR3 was amplified across 54 Vbeta and 13 Jbeta. MiXCR was run by TCRdb on the immunoSEQ multiplex PCR reads, yielding one entry per CDR3 protein. The table lists about 110,000 distinct CDR3 sequences, roughly 94% of them singletons. Trimming removed 1 base from V and 3 bases from J, with 10 bases in between. This CDR3 spans 14 amino acids. Germline CDR1 LGHDT, CDR2 YNNKEL (reference sequence). In this sample, this clonotype turned up once. The sequenced target, TCR beta, came from blood CD8+ and CD4+ T cells. TEMRA cells were FACS-enriched and CD8+ and CD4+ T cells negatively isolated.

The material sequenced was CD8+ T cells from PBMCs. This clonotype was obtained from a human donor with Susac syndrome. This chain joins TRBV3-1 and TRBJ2-7, with D possibly TRBD1 on 6 matching bases. Here the CDR3 reads CASSQGTAHYEQYF. The CDR3 DNA reads TGTGCCAGCAGCCAAGGGACAGCCCACTACGAGCAGTACTTC.